These 10 T cell receptor beta chains originate from one sample sequenced in a study of OX40 agonist ivuxolimab in advanced cancers. Sequencing used immunoSEQ multiplex PCR; TCRdb keeps in-frame clones, though not all of them. The sample shows about 70,000 clones, about 90% of them seen only once. Specimen: CD4+ or CD8+ T cells sorted from blood, collected in a trial of the OX40 agonist ivuxolimab. The origin of the receptors is an adult with an advanced solid tumor such as melanoma, head and neck, liver or kidney cancer.

The chain has TRBV28 and TRBJ2-3; 7 bases are a match to TRBD1. Trimming removed 1 base from V and 2 bases from J; junction bases left unmatched: 3. From germline, CDR1 is MDHEN and CDR2 SYDVKM. The CDR3 totals 15 residues. As DNA, the CDR3 is TGTGCCAGCAGTTTATCCGGACAGGACACAGATACGCAGTATTTT. Translating it yields CASSLSGQDTDTQYF.

The chain couples TRBV6-5 to TRBJ2-7, with 7 bases fitting TRBD1. The CDR3 spans 14 residues. Trimming cost V 6 bases and J 2 bases; bases outside gene matches: 7. Germline V gene sequence: CDR1 MNHEY, CDR2 SVGAGI. CDR3 region: CASSSVGGAYEQYF. The CDR3 coding sequence is TGTGCCAGCAGCTCTGTAGGGGGCGCCTACGAGCAGTACTTC.

This chain joins TRBV6-1 and TRBJ2-5; D could derive from TRBD1 or TRBD2 (5 bases each). Trimming shortened V by 6 bases and J by 4 bases, and 18 bases separated the two germline ends. Germline values: CDR1 MNHNS, CDR2 SASEGT. The CDR3 contains 15 residues. The CDR3 nucleotides are TGTGCCAGCAGCGTCAACCGGGGACCTTCAGAGACCCAGTACTTC. It translates to CASSVNRGPSETQYF.

The chain employs TRBV7-3 and TRBJ2-3, with 8 bases that match TRBD2. J gave up 2 bases and V 4 bases, and 11 bases lay outside the gene matches. The CDR3 consists of 17 residues. Germline CDR1 SGHTA, CDR2 FQGTGA. The CDR3 is CASSSSGRGDVTDTQYF. The CDR3 DNA sequence: TGTGCCAGCAGCTCCTCCGGGCGGGGGGATGTCACAGATACGCAGTATTTT.

J is TRBJ2-5 and V is TRBV29-1, with 9 bases that match TRBD2. Germline loops: CDR1 SQVTM, CDR2 ANQGSEA. The CDR3 length is 14 residues. The ends lost 4 bases at V and 5 bases at J; junction bases unmatched: 8. This CDR3 is CSVAHSGGSETQYF. CDR3 nucleotide sequence: TGCAGCGTTGCGCATAGCGGGGGTAGCGAGACCCAGTACTTC.

The V and J genes are TRBV5-6 and TRBJ2-7; possibly TRBD1 for D (5 bases). Germline V gene sequence: CDR1 SGHDT, CDR2 YYEEEE. The CDR3 consists of 15 residues. Trimming took 4 bases from V and 2 from J, leaving 16 bases between them. The CDR3 protein is CASSEEAGLAYEQYF. CDR3 sequence (DNA): TGTGCCAGCAGCGAGGAAGCAGGGTTAGCCTACGAGCAGTACTTC.

Of note for this clone: In the same sample, other DNA sequences code for this CDR3. The chain combines TRBV5-1 with TRBJ2-2; 12 bases align to TRBD2. V gave up 4 bases and J gave up 5 bases; unmatched junction bases: 0. This CDR3 contains 14 residues. Germline CDR1 is SGHRS and CDR2 is YFSETQ. CDR3 region: CASSLAGGTGELFF. Written as DNA, the CDR3 is TGCGCCAGCAGCCTAGCGGGAGGGACCGGGGAGCTGTTTTTT.

The chain couples TRBV7-2 to TRBJ2-5; D unresolved. The CDR3 runs 13 residues. Germline CDR1 is SGHTA and CDR2 is FQGNSA. Trimming stripped 0 bases from V and 4 bases from J, with 6 bases between. This chain's CDR3 is CASSLAMRETQYF. The DNA for the CDR3 is TGTGCCAGCAGCTTAGCTATGCGAGAGACCCAGTACTTC.

The chain links TRBV30 to TRBJ2-2; no definite D call. In germline, CDR1 is GTSNPN, CDR2 SVGIG (reference sequence). V was shortened by 2 bases and J by 8 bases, with 9 bases between the two germline ends. The CDR3 covers 12 residues. The CDR3 region has the DNA TGTGCCTGGAGTTCCGTTAGTGGGGAGCTGTTTTTT. It specifies CAWSSVSGELFF.

J is TRBJ2-7 and V is TRBV7-9; D is unresolved. Between the trimmed V and J ends, which lost 2 bases and 4 bases, there was a span of 3 bases. Germline V gene lookup returns CDR1 SEHNR and CDR2 FQNEAQ (reference sequence). The CDR3 length is 11 residues. The CDR3 bases are TGTGCCAGCAGCTTATCTTACGAGCAGTACTTC. Translated: CASSLSYEQYF. The full variable domain, its missing parts supplied by reference TRBV7-9 and TRBJ2-7, is DTGVSQNPRHKITKRGQNVTFRCDPISEHNRLYWYRQTLGQGPEFLTYFQNEAQLEKSRLLSDRFSAERPKGSFSTLEIQRTEQGDSAMYLCASSLSYEQYFGPGTRLTVT.